The 13 T cell receptor beta chains given below trace back to one sample, sequenced in a study of blood T cell repertoires in COVID-19. The protocol was immunoSEQ multiplex PCR, while the TCRdb copy is restricted to in-frame clones and leaves out a portion. Here the sample spans some 350,000 clones, 70% to 90% being singletons. Material for sequencing was PBMCs or T cells enriched from blood (not recorded which). The receptors were gathered from a young woman who had recovered from COVID-19.

This sequence joins TRBV10-3 and TRBJ1-2; D not certain. CDR3 length equals 13 residues. V lost 4 bases and J 7 bases, leaving 13 bases between the germline ends. Germline loops: CDR1 ENHRY, CDR2 SYGVKD. The CDR3 coding sequence is TGTGCCATCAGTGGGATGGAACAGCTTGGCTACACCTTC. It is translated as CAISGMEQLGYTF.

Here the CDR3 reads CASSSQGLSTDTQYF. CDR3 nucleotide sequence: TGTGCCAGCAGCTCCCAGGGACTCAGCACAGATACGCAGTATTTT. The chain is built from TRBV7-3 and TRBJ2-3; D possibly corresponds to TRBD2 (6 bases). The CDR3 consists of 15 residues. V dropped 4 bases and J dropped 0 bases, with 11 bases sitting between them. Germline CDR1 is SGHTA and CDR2 is FQGTGA.

This clone was seen just once. The chain carries TRBV4-1 and TRBJ1-1; D uncertain. The germline gives CDR1 MGHRA, CDR2 YSYEKL. The CDR3 is 16 residues long. Trimming cost V 0 bases and J 1 base, with 12 bases left between them. DNA for the CDR3: TGCGCCAGCAGCCAAGATCCGAACCGGGGGAACACTGAAGCTTTCTTT. It specifies CASSQDPNRGNTEAFF.

J is TRBJ2-3 and V is TRBV27; 8 nucleotides agree with TRBD2. Per the germline V gene, CDR1 is MNHEY and CDR2 is SMNVEV (reference sequence). The ends lost 8 bases at V and 0 bases at J; junction bases unmatched: 7. This CDR3 region has 15 residues. CDR3 sequence (DNA): TGTGCCAGCCGACGTGGCGGGGGGAGCACAGATACGCAGTATTTT. It encodes CASRRGGGSTDTQYF.

J is TRBJ2-6 and V is TRBV4-1; tentatively, D is TRBD2 (7 bases). The CDR3 sequence is 17 residues long. Trimming left V 1 base short and J 1 base short, with 11 bases between. The germline CDR1 and CDR2 sequences are MGHRA and YSYEKL. CDR3 in amino acids: CASSQGRGRSGANVLTF. The CDR3 region has the DNA TGCGCCAGCAGCCAAGGGCGGGGGCGGTCTGGGGCCAACGTCCTGACTTTC.

This clone has only one observation. The V gene is TRBV19, the J gene TRBJ2-7, with 11 bases fitting TRBD2. CDR1 and CDR2 (germline): LNHDA, SQIVND (reference sequence). The CDR3 loop spans 15 amino acids. V shed 9 bases and J 3 bases; nucleotides not matched to a gene: 10. The chain's CDR3 is CASDTTSGGFYEQYF. The CDR3 nucleotides are TGTGCCAGCGACACTACTAGCGGGGGCTTCTACGAGCAGTACTTC.

The V gene is TRBV6-5, the J gene TRBJ1-5; 7 positions agree with TRBD1. The V segment lost 8 bases and the J segment 15 bases; nucleotides outside the gene matches: 16. This CDR3 spans 13 amino acids. Germline loops: CDR1 MNHEY, CDR2 SVGAGI. The CDR3 DNA reads TGTGCCAGCCGAGAACCGGGGACAGTTCAGTGGCATTTT. The encoded protein is CASREPGTVQWHF.

This clone was seen ten or more times. This chain connects TRBV6-4 to TRBJ1-1; D unresolved. The CDR3 runs to 13 residues. Germline lookup yields CDR1 MRHNA and CDR2 SNTAGT. Trimming pared 5 bases from V and 1 base from J, leaving 8 bases between. CDR3 region: CASSPSGNTEAFF. The CDR3, as DNA: TGTGCCAGCAGTCCTTCAGGGAACACTGAAGCTTTCTTT.

In this sample, this clone turned up a few times. The rearrangement links TRBV4-1 to TRBJ1-1, with TRBD1 matching 8 bases. The CDR3 has 15 amino acids. The germline CDR1 and CDR2 sequences are MGHRA and YSYEKL. V lost 6 bases and J lost 1; bases outside the gene matches: 7. The CDR3 bases are TGCGCCAGCAGGCGAGAAGACAGGGGGAACACTGAAGCTTTCTTT. Residues: CASRREDRGNTEAFF.

This clone has a single count. The chain couples TRBV24-1 to TRBJ1-2; D might be TRBD1 (5 bases). V was pared by 7 bases and J by 2 bases, with 13 bases between. The germline V gene encodes CDR1 KGHDR and CDR2 SFDVKD. The CDR3 runs to 14 residues. The CDR3 loop is CATSQTEPNYGYTF. The CDR3 DNA reads TGTGCCACCAGCCAGACAGAGCCAAACTATGGCTACACCTTC.

The rearrangement uses TRBV15 and TRBJ2-7; 12 bases line up with TRBD2. Trimming removed 3 bases from V and 3 bases from J; junction bases left unmatched: 6. This CDR3 is built from 16 residues. Germline V gives CDR1 LNHNV, CDR2 YYDKDF (reference sequence). This CDR3 is CATSRDGLAGIYEQYF. The CDR3 DNA follows: TGTGCCACCAGCAGGGACGGACTAGCGGGGATCTACGAGCAGTACTTC.

The J gene is TRBJ1-1, the V gene TRBV5-5; 7 nucleotides line up with TRBD1. J gave up 1 base and V 4 bases, and 7 bases lay outside the gene matches. The CDR3 covers 15 residues. Per germline, CDR1 SGHKS and CDR2 YYEKEE (reference sequence). The CDR3 is CASSPRQGTNTEAFF. For the CDR3, the DNA is TGTGCCAGCAGCCCCCGACAGGGAACGAACACTGAAGCTTTCTTT.

The genes are TRBV21-1 and TRBJ2-5; TRBD1 is taken as the D call from the table, unchecked against the DNA. TRBV21-1 is assigned pseudogene status. This CDR3 spans 14 amino acids. The CDR3 coding sequence is TGTGCCAGCAGCAAAGAGACCCACAGGGAGACCCAGTACTTC. Translating it yields CASSKETHRETQYF.